This T cell receptor (beta chain) was observed in a study of Graves' ophthalmopathy and Graves' hyperthyroidism (dated by TCRdb to the late 2010s). With regard to the full study: Peripheral blood was collected at initial diagnosis, prior to any treatment. TCR beta repertoire signatures were used to distinguish Graves' ophthalmopathy from Graves' hyperthyroidism and to predict progression to ophthalmopathy. In total, around 130 blood samples were TCR-sequenced: some 43 ophthalmopathy, approximately 75 hyperthyroidism and about 17 hyperthyroidism-to-ophthalmopathy patients. To explore V-J signatures distinguishing ophthalmopathy from hyperthyroidism, a discovery set of under 110 patients (more than 40 ophthalmopathy, roughly 60 stable hyperthyroidism) was enrolled. An independent validation cohort comprised around 20 hyperthyroidism patients and about 16 patients who later progressed from hyperthyroidism to ophthalmopathy. In a handful of hyperthyroidism patients, the T-cell repertoire of thyroid tissue was compared with the T-cell repertoire of blood. After sampling, hyperthyroidism patients received methimazole starting at 30 mg daily, and ophthalmopathy patients received high-dose intravenous methylprednisolone. Study-wide findings and limitations: Ophthalmopathy was separated from stable hyperthyroidism by the 13-signature model with around 88% sensitivity and about 81% specificity in cross-validation and with 80%/75% in the test set. In validation, the model predicted ophthalmopathy progression with 55% to 71% sensitivity and 72.22% specificity; some 13 predicted patients were CT-confirmed with GO in a median of approximately 6.5 months. Most expanded thyroid clonotypes with a frequency above 0.001 also appeared in blood, which suggests that blood repertoires may reflect the immune response in the thyroid. Sample size was not statistically predetermined, and group allocation was not concealed from the investigators.

CDR1 and CDR2 were assigned from the germline V gene (reference sequence) as SEHNR and FQNEAQ. The CDR3 runs 14 amino acids, cysteine and phenylalanine included. The only DNA kept is the CDR3, 42 bases in frame from the first base. V and J are truncated by 8 bases and 10 bases respectively, leaving an intervening sequence of 18 bases. This clonotype was recorded a few times. The target of this receptor is not known. Base quality data are lacking; no much larger clone is found one base away. For repertoire sequencing, the TCR beta CDR3 regions were amplified from RNA transcripts. The first round was an RT-PCR using HTBI primers with the Qiagen OneStep RT-PCR kit, and this first round was followed by a second-round multiplex PCR, then size selection and purification. Sequencing of the libraries was carried out on an Illumina HiSeq2000 in paired-end mode with 100 bp reads. As for how the authors treated the data: SOAPnuke was used for read processing, and reads with adapters, uncalled bases, a mean Phred below 15, or no exact constant-primer or identifier match were discarded. COPE v1.2.5 was used to merge the high-quality paired reads. Clonotypes were defined as unique nucleotide sequences and were aligned to IMGT TRB V, D and J references using MiTCR v1.1. Analysis was restricted to V-J combinations with a frequency above 0.0001, which covered about 99% of repertoires. For each V-J combination, a TCR clonal expansion and chaos score was defined as the ratio of F50 clonal expansion to chaos observed in the TCRdist matrix. Welch's t-statistics and random forest were used to reduce the features to 10 to 15 V-J combinations, which were then used as input to a naive Bayes classifier. The Morisita-Horn index was used to measure how similar the thyroid and blood repertoires were. TCRdb reworked the public reads: Q25 trimming with fastp, MiXCR clone assembly, productive beta chains retained. Each entry merges the rows of one CDR3 protein and shows their most common DNA and genes. It is TCRdb's table, rather than the study itself, that gives the V and J calls and clone size. Recorded for this sample are hundreds of thousands of distinct CDR3 sequences; 40% of them occurred a single time. The ten biggest clones cover 44% of the sample.

The ophthalmopathy patients had moderately to severely active disease, with a Clinical Activity Score of 3 or higher, a NOSPECS grade of 4 or higher, and a disease duration of less than 3 months. Patients with other autoimmune diseases, uncontrolled infections, pregnancy or lactation were excluded. Diagnosis relied on clinical symptoms, serum thyroxine, TRAb, thyroid ultrasound and orbital computed tomography. Using Ficoll-Paque density gradient centrifugation, PBMCs were isolated from roughly 9.2 ml of fresh peripheral blood. Total RNA was extracted with Trizol reagent and quality-checked on an Agilent 2100 Bioanalyzer.

The V and J genes are TRBV7-9 and TRBJ1-6, and perhaps TRBD1 as D gene, on 6 matching bases. The sequenced sample consisted of peripheral blood. This clonotype was obtained from an adult man with Graves' ophthalmopathy. The DNA reads as follows: TGTGCCAGCTCACCACGCGGGGGCGAGTCACCCCTCCACTTT. Its product reads: CASSPRGGESPLHF.